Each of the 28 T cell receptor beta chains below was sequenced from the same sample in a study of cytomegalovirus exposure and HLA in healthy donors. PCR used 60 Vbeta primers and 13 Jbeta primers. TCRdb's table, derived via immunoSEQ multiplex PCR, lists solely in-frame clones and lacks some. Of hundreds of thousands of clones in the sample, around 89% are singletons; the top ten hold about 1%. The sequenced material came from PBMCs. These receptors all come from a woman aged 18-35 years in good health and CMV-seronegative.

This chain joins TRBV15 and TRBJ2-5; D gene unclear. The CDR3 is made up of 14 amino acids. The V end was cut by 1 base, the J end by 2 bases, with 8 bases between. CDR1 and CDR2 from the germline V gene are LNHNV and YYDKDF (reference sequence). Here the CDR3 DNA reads TGTGCCACCAGCAGAGTCACACAGCAAGAGACCCAGTACTTC. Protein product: CATSRVTQQETQYF.

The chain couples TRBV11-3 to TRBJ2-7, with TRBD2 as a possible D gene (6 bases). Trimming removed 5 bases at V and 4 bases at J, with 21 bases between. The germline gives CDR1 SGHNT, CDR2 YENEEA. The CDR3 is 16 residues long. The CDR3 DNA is TGTGCCAGCAGCACCCTAAGCGGGTATAGGGAATACGAGCAGTACTTC. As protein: CASSTLSGYREYEQYF.

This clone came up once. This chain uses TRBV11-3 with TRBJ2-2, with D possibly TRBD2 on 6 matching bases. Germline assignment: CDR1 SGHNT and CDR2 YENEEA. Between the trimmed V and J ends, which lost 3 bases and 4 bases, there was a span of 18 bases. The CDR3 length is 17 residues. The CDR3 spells CASSFGAETSFTGELFF. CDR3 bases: TGTGCCAGCAGCTTTGGAGCCGAGACTAGTTTCACCGGGGAGCTGTTTTTT.

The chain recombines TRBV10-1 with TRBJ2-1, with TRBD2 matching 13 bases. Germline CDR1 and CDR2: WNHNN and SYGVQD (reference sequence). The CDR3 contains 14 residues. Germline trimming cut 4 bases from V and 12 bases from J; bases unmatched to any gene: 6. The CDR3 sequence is CASSALAGGPRQFF. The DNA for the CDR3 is TGCGCCAGCAGTGCACTAGCGGGAGGGCCGCGGCAGTTCTTC.

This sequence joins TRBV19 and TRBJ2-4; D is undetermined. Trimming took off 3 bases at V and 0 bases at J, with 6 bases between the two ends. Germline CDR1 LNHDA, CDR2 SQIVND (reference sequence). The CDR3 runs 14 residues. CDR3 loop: CASSILLAKNIQYF. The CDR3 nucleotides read TGTGCCAGTAGTATTCTGTTAGCCAAAAACATTCAGTACTTC.

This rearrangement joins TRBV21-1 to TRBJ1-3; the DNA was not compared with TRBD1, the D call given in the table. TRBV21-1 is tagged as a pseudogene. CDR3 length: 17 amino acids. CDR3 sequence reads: CASSKGMAGGRGNTIYF. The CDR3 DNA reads TGTGCCAGCAGCAAAGGGATGGCAGGGGGCAGAGGAAACACCATATATTTT.

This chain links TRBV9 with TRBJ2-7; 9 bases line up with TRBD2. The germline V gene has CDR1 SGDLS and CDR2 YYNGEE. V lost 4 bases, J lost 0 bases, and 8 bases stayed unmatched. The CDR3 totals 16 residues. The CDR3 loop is CASSPRGRGSSYEQYF. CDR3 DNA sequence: TGTGCCAGCAGCCCCCGCGGGAGGGGCAGCTCCTACGAGCAGTACTTC.

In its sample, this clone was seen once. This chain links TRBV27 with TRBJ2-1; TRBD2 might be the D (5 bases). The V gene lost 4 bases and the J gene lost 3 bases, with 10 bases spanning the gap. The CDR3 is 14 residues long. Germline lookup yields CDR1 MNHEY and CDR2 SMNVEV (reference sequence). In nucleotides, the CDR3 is TGTGCCAGCAGTTCGAGGGCTTACTACAATGAGCAGTTCTTC. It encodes CASSSRAYYNEQFF.

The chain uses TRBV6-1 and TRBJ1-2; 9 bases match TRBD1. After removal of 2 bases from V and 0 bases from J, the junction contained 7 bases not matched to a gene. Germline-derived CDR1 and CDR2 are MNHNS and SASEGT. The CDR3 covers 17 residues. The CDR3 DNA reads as TGTGCCAGCAGTGAAAGTAGGGGGACAGGGTCTAACTATGGCTACACCTTC. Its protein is CASSESRGTGSNYGYTF.

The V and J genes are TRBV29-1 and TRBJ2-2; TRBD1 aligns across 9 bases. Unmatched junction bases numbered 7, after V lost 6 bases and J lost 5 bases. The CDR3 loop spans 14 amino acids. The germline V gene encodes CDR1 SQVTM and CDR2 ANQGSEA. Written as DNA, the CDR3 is TGCAGCGTAAAGGACAGGGGAAGTACCGGGGAGCTGTTTTTT. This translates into CSVKDRGSTGELFF.

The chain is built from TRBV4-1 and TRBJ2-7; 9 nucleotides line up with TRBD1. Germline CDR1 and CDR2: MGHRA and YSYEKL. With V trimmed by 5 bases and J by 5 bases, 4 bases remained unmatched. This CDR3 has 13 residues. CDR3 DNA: TGCGCCAGCAGCTTGACAGGGGGGAACGAGCAGTACTTC. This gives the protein CASSLTGGNEQYF.

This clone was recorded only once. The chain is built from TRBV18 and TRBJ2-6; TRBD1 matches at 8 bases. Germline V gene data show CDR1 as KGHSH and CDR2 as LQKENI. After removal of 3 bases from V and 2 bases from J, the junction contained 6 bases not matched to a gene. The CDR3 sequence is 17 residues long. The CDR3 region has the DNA TGTGCCAGCTCACCCAGGACAGGGAATCCTGGGGCCAACGTCCTGACTTTC. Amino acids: CASSPRTGNPGANVLTF.

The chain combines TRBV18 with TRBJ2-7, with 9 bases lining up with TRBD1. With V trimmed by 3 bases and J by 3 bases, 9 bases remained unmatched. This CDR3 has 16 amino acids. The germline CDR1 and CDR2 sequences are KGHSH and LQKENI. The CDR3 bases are TGTGCCAGCTCACCTGGTAGTTGGGACAGGGTCTACGAGCAGTACTTC. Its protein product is CASSPGSWDRVYEQYF.

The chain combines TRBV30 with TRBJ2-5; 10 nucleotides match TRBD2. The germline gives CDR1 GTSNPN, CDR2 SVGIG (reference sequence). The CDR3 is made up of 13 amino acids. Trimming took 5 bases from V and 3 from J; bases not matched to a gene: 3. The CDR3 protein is CAWSTSGEETQYF. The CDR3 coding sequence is TGTGCCTGGTCAACTAGCGGGGAAGAGACCCAGTACTTC.

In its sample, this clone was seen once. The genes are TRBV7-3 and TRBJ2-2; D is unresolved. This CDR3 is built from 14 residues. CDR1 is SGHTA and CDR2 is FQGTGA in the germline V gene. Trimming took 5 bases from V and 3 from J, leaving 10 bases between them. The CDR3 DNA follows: TGTGCCAGCAGCGTAGCCAGAGACACCGGGGAGCTGTTTTTT. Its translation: CASSVARDTGELFF. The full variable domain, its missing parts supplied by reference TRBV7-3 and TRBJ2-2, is GAGVSQTPSNKVTEKGKYVELRCDPISGHTALYWYRQSLGQGPEFLIYFQGTGAADDSGLPNDRFFAVRPEGSVSTLKIQRTERGDSAVYLCASSVARDTGELFFGEGSRLTVL.

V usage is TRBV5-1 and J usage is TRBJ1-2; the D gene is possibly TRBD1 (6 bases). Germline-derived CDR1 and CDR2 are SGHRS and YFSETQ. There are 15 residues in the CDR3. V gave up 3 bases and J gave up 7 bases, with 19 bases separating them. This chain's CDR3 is CASSSLSYRAGGYTF. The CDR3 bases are TGCGCCAGCAGCTCCCTATCCTACAGGGCCGGTGGCTACACCTTC.

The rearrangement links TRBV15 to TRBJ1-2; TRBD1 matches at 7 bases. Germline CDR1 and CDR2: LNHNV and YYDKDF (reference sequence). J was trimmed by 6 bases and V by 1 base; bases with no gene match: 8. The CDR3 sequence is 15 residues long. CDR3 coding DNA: TGTGCCACCAGCAGAGGGGAAGACAGGGTCGATGGCTACACCTTC. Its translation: CATSRGEDRVDGYTF.

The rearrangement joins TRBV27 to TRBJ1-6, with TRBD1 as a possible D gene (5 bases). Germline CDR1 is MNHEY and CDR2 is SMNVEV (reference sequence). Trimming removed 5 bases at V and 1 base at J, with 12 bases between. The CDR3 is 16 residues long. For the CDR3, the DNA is TGTGCCAGCAGTGGGTTGGGGGGGTCCTATAATTCACCCCTCCACTTT. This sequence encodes CASSGLGGSYNSPLHF.

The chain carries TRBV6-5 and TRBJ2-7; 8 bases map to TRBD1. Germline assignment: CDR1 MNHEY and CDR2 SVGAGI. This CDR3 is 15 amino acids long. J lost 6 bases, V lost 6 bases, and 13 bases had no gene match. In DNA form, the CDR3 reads TGTGCCAGCAGAGTAAGCAGGGGGCAAGTTCTCGAGCAGTACTTC. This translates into CASRVSRGQVLEQYF.

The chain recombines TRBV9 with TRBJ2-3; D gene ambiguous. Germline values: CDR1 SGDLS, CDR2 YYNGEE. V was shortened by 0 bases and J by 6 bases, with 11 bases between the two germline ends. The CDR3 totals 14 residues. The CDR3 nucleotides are TGTGCCAGCAGCGTAGAATGGTCGCGGGATACGCAGTATTTT. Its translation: CASSVEWSRDTQYF.

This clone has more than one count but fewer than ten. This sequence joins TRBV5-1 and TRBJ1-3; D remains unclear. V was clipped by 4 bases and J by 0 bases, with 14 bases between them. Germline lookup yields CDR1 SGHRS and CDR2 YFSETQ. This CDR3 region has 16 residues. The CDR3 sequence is CASSASGLSSGNTIYF. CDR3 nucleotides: TGCGCCAGCAGCGCCTCAGGCTTGTCCTCTGGAAACACCATATATTTT.

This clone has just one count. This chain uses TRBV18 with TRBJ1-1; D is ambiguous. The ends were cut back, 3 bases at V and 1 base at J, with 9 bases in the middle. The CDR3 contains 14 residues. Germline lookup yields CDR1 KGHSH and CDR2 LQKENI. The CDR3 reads CASSPLQENTEAFF. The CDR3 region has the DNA TGTGCCAGCTCACCTCTCCAGGAGAACACTGAAGCTTTCTTT.

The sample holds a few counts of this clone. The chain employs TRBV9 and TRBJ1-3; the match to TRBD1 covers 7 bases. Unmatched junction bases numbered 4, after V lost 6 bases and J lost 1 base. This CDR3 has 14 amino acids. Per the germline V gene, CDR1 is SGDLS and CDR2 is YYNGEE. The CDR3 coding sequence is TGTGCCAGCACCCCGGACAGGTCTGGAAACACCATATATTTT. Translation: CASTPDRSGNTIYF.

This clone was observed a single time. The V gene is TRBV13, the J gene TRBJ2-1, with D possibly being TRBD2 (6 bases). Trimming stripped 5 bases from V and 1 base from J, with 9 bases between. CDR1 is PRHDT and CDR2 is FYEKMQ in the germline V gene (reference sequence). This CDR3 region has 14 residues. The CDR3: CASSRGSSYNEQFF. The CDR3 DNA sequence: TGTGCCAGCAGCCGGGGGTCTTCCTACAATGAGCAGTTCTTC.

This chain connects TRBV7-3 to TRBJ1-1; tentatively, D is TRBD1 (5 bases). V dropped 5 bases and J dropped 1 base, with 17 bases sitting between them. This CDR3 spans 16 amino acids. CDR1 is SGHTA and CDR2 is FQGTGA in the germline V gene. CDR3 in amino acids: CASSPYSGFGNTEAFF. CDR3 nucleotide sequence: TGTGCCAGCAGCCCCTATTCAGGGTTCGGGAACACTGAAGCTTTCTTT. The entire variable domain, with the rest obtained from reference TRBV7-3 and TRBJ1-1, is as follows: GAGVSQTPSNKVTEKGKYVELRCDPISGHTALYWYRQSLGQGPEFLIYFQGTGAADDSGLPNDRFFAVRPEGSVSTLKIQRTERGDSAVYLCASSPYSGFGNTEAFFGQGTRLTVV.

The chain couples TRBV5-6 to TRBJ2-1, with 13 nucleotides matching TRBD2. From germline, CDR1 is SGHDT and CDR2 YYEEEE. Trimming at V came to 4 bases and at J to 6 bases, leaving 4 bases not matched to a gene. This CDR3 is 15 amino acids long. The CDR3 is CASSQLAGGLNEQFF. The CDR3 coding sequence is TGTGCCAGCAGCCAACTAGCGGGGGGGCTCAATGAGCAGTTCTTC.

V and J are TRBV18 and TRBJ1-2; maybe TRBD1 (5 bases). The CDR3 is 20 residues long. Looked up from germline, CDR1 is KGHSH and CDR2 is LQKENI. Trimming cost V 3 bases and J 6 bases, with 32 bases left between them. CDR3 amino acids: CASSPTTRAGTSLAFNGYTF. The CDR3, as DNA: TGTGCCAGCTCACCCACCACAAGGGCGGGGACGTCGCTGGCTTTTAATGGCTACACCTTC.

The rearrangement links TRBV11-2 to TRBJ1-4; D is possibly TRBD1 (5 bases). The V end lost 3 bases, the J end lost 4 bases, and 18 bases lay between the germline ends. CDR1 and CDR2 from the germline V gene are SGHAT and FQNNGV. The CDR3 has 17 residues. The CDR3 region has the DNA TGTGCCAGCAGCTTGGGGGGTGGACCTACCCTTAATGAAAAACTGTTTTTT. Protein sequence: CASSLGGGPTLNEKLFF. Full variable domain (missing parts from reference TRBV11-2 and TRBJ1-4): EAGVAQSPRYKIIEKRQSVAFWCNPISGHATLYWYQQILGQGPKLLIQFQNNGVVDDSQLPKDRFSAERLKGVDSTLKIQPAKLEDSAVYLCASSLGGGPTLNEKLFFGSGTQLSVL.